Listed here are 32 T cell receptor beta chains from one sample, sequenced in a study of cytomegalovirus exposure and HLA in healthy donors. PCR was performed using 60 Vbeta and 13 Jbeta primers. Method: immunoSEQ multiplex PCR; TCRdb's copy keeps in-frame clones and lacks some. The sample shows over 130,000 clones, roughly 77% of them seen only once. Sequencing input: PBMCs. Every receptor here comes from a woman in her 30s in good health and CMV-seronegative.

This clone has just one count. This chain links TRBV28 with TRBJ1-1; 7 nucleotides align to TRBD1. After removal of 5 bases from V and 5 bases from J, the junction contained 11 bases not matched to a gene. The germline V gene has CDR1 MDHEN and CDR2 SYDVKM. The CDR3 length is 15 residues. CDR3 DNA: TGTGCCAGCAGTCCCGGGACAGCGGTGTGGACTGAAGCTTTCTTT. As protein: CASSPGTAVWTEAFF. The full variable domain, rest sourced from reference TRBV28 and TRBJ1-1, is DVKVTQSSRYLVKRTGEKVFLECVQDMDHENMFWYRQDPGLGLRLIYFSYDVKMKEKGDIPEGYSVSREKKERFSLILESASTNQTSMYLCASSPGTAVWTEAFFGQGTRLTVV.

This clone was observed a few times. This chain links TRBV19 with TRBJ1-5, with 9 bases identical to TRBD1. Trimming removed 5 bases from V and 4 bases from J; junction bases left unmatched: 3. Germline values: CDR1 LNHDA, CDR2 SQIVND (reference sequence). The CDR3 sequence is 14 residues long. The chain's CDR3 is CASSSTGGNQPQHF. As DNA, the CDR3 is TGTGCCAGTAGTTCGACAGGGGGAAATCAGCCCCAGCATTTT.

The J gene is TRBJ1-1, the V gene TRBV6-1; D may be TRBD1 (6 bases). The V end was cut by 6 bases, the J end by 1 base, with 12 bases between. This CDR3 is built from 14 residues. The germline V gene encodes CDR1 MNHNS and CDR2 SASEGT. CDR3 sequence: CASRPTGRNTEAFF. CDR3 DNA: TGTGCCAGCAGGCCCACAGGGAGGAACACTGAAGCTTTCTTT.

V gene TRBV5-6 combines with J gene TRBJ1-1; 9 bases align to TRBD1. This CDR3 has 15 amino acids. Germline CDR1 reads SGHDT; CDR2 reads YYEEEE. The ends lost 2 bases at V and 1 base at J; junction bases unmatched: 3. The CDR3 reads CASSLGDRANTEAFF. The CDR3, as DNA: TGTGCCAGCAGCTTAGGGGACAGGGCGAACACTGAAGCTTTCTTT.

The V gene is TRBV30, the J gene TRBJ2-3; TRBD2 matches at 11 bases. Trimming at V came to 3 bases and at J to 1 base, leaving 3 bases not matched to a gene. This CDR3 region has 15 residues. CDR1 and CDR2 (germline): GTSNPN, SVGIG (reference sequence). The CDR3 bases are TGTGCCTGGAGCCTACTAGCGGGAGGCACAGATACGCAGTATTTT. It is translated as CAWSLLAGGTDTQYF.

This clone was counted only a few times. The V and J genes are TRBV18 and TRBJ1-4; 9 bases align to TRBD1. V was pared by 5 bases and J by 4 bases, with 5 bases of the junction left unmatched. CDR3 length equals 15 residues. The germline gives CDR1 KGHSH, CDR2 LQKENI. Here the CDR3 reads CASSAPGQGNEKLFF. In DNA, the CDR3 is TGTGCCAGCTCAGCCCCGGGACAGGGTAATGAAAAACTGTTTTTT. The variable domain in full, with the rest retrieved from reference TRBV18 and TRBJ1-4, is NAGVMQNPRHLVRRRGQEARLRCSPMKGHSHVYWYRQLPEEGLKFMVYLQKENIIDESGMPKERFSAEFPKEGPSILRIQQVVRGDSAAYFCASSAPGQGNEKLFFGSGTQLSVL.

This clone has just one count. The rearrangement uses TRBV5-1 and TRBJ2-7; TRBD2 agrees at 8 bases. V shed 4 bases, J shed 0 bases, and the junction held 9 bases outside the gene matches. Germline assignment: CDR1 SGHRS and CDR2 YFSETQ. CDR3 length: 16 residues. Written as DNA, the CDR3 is TGCGCCAGCAGCGGCTCCGGGACTAGGGGCTCCTACGAGCAGTACTTC. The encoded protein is CASSGSGTRGSYEQYF.

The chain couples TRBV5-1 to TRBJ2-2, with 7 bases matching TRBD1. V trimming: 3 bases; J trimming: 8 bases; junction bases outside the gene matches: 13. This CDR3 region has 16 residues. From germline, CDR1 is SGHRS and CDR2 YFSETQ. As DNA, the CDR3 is TGCGCCAGCAGCTCCGGGACAGCCCCAAGGTGGGGGGAGCTGTTTTTT. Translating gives CASSSGTAPRWGELFF.

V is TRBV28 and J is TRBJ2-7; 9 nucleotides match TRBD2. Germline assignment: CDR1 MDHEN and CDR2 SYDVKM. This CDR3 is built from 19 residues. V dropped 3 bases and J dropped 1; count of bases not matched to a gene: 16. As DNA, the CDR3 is TGTGCCAGCAGTTTTAGGGATTTAGCGGGAGAAGGGGAGTCCTACGAGCAGTACTTC. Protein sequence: CASSFRDLAGEGESYEQYF. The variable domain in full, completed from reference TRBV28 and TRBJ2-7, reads DVKVTQSSRYLVKRTGEKVFLECVQDMDHENMFWYRQDPGLGLRLIYFSYDVKMKEKGDIPEGYSVSREKKERFSLILESASTNQTSMYLCASSFRDLAGEGESYEQYFGPGTRLTVT.

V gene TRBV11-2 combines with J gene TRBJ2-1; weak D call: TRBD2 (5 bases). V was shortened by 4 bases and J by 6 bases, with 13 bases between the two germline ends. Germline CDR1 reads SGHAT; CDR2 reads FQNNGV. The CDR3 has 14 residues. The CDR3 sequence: CASSSFGEGNEQFF. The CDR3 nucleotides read TGTGCCAGCAGCTCCTTCGGTGAGGGCAATGAGCAGTTCTTC.

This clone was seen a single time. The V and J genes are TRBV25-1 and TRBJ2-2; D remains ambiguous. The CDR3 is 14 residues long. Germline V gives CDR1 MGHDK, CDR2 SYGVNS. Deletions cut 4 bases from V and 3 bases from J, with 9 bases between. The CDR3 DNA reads TGTGCCAGCAGTGTCACCGACTACACCGGGGAGCTGTTTTTT. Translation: CASSVTDYTGELFF. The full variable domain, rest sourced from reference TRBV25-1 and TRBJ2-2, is EADIYQTPRYLVIGTGKKITLECSQTMGHDKMYWYQQDPGMELHLIHYSYGVNSTEKGDLSSESTVSRIRTEHFPLTLESARPSHTSQYLCASSVTDYTGELFFGEGSRLTVL.

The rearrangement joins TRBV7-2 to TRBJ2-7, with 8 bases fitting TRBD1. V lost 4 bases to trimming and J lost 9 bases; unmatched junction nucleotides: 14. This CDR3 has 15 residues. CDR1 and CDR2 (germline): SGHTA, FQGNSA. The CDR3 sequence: CASSSHSQGGRGQYF. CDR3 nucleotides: TGTGCCAGCAGCTCCCACTCACAGGGGGGAAGGGGGCAGTACTTC. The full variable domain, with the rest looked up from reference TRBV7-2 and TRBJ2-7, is GAGVSQSPSNKVTEKGKDVELRCDPISGHTALYWYRQSLGQGLEFLIYFQGNSAPDKSGLPSDRFSAERTGGSVSTLTIQRTQQEDSAVYLCASSSHSQGGRGQYFGPGTRLTVT.

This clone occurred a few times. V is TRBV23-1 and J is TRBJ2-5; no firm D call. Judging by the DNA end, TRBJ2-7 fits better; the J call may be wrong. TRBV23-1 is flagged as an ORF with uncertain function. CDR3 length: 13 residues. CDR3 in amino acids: CASSFDRSYEQYF. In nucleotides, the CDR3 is TGCGCCAGCAGCTTCGATCGCTCCTACGAGCAGTACTTC.

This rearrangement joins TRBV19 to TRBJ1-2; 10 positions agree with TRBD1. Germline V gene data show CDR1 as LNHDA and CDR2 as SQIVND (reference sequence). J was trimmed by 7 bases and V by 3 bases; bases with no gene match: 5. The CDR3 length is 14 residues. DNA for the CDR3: TGTGCCAGTAGTATCCGGACAGGGGGAGGTGGCTACACCTTC. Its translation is CASSIRTGGGGYTF.

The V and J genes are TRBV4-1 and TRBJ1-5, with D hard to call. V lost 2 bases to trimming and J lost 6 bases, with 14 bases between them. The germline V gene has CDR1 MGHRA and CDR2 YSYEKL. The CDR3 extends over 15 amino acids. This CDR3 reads CASSQPFDEGQPQHF. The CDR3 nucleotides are TGCGCCAGCAGCCAACCCTTTGATGAGGGTCAGCCCCAGCATTTT.

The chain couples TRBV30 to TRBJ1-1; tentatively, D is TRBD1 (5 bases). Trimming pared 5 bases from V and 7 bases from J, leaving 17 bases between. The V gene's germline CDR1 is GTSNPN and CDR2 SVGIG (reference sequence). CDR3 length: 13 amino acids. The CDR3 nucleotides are TGTGCCTGGGGACGCGTGGGGGGGTATGAAGCTTTCTTT. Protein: CAWGRVGGYEAFF.

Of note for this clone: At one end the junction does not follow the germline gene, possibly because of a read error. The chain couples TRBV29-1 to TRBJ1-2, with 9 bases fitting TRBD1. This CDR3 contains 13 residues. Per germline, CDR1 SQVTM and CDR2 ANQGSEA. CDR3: CSDSGTGNFGYTF. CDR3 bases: TGCAGCGACTCCGGGACAGGGAACTTTGGCTACACCTTC.

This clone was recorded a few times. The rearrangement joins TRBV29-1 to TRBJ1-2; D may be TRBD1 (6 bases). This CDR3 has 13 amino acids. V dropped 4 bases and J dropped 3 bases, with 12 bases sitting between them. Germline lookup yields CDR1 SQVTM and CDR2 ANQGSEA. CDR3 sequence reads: CSVGTEGDYGYTF. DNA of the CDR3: TGCAGCGTTGGGACAGAGGGGGACTATGGCTACACCTTC. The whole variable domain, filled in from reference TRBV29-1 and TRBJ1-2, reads SAVISQKPSRDICQRGTSLTIQCQVDSQVTMMFWYRQQPGQSLTLIATANQGSEATYESGFVIDKFPISRPNLTFSTLTVSNMSPEDSSIYLCSVGTEGDYGYTFGSGTRLTVV.

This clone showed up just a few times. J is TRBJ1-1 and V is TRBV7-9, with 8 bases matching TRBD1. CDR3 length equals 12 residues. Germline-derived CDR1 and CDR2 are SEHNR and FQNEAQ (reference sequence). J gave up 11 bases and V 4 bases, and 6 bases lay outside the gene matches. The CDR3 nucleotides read TGTGCCAGCAGCTCCGGACAGGGTTGGGCTTTCTTT. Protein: CASSSGQGWAFF. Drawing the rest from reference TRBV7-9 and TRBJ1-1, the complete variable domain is DTGVSQNPRHKITKRGQNVTFRCDPISEHNRLYWYRQTLGQGPEFLTYFQNEAQLEKSRLLSDRFSAERPKGSFSTLEIQRTEQGDSAMYLCASSSGQGWAFFGQGTRLTVV.

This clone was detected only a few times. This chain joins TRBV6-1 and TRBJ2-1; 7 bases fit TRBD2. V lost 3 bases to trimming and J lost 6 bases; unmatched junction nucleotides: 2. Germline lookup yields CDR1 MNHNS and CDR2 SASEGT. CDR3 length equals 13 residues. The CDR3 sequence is CASSERLANEQFF. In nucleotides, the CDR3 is TGTGCCAGCAGTGAGAGACTAGCCAATGAGCAGTTCTTC.

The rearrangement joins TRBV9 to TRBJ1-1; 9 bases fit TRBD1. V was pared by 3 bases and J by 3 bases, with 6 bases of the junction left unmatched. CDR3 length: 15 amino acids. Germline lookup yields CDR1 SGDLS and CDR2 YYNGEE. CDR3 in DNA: TGTGCCAGCAGCGACATGACAGGGGGGTACACTGAAGCTTTCTTT. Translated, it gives CASSDMTGGYTEAFF.

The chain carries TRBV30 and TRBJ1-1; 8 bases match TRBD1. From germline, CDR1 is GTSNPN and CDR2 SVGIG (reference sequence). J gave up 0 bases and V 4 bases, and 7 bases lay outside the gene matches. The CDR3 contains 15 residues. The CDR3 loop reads CAWMRTGKMNTEAFF. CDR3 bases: TGTGCCTGGATGAGGACAGGGAAGATGAACACTGAAGCTTTCTTT.

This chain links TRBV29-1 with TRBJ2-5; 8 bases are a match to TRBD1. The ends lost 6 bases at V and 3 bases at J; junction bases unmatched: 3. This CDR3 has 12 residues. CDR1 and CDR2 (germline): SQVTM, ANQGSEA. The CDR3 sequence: CSVQGAEETQYF. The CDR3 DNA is TGCAGCGTGCAGGGGGCGGAAGAGACCCAGTACTTC.

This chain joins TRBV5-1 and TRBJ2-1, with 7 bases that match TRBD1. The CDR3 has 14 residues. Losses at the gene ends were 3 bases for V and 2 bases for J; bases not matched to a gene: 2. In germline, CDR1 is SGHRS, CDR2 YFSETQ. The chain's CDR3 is CASSSGQAYNEQFF. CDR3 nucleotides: TGCGCCAGCAGCTCCGGACAGGCCTACAATGAGCAGTTCTTC.

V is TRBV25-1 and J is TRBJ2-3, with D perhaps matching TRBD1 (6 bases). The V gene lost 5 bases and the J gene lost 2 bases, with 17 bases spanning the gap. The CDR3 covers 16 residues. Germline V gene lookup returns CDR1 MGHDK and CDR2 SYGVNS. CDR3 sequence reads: CASSTAGTTDTDTQYF. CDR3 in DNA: TGTGCCAGCAGTACCGCCGGGACAACCGACACAGATACGCAGTATTTT.

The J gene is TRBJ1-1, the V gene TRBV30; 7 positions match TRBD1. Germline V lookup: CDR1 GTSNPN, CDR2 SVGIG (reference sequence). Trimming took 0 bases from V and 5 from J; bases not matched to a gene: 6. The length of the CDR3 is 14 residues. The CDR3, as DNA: TGTGCCTGGAGTGTTTCAGGGGGATGGACTGAAGCTTTCTTT. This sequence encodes CAWSVSGGWTEAFF.

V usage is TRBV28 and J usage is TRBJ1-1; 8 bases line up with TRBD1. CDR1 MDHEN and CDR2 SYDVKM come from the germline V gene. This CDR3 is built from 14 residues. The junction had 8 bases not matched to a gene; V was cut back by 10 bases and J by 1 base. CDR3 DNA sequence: TGTGCCACCAACAAAGGACAGGGGAACACTGAAGCTTTCTTT. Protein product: CATNKGQGNTEAFF. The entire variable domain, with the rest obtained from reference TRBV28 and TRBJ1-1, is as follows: DVKVTQSSRYLVKRTGEKVFLECVQDMDHENMFWYRQDPGLGLRLIYFSYDVKMKEKGDIPEGYSVSREKKERFSLILESASTNQTSMYLCATNKGQGNTEAFFGQGTRLTVV.

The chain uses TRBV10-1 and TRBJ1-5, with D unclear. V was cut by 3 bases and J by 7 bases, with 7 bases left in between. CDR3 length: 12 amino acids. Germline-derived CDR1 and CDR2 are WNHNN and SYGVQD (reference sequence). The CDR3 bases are TGCGCCAGCAGTGATCCAGGCCAGCCCCAGCATTTT. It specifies CASSDPGQPQHF.

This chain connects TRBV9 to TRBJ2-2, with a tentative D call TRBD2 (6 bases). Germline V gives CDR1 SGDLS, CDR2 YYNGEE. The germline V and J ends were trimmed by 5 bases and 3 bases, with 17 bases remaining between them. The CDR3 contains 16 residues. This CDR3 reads CASSPVRDFYTGELFF. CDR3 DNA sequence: TGTGCCAGCAGTCCTGTCCGGGACTTTTACACCGGGGAGCTGTTTTTT.

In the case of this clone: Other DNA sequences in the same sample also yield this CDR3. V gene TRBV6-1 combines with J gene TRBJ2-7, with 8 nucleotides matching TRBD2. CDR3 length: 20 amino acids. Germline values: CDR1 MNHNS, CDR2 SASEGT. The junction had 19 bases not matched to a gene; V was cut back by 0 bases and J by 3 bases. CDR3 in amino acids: CASSEAPPFGWGTRNYEQYF. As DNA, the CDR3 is TGTGCCAGCAGTGAAGCTCCTCCGTTTGGGTGGGGGACTAGGAACTACGAGCAGTACTTC.

The CDR3 coding sequence is TGTGCCAGCAGACTAAGGGGAGCTAGCGGGTGGAGGAATGAGCAGTTCTTC. Encoded protein: CASRLRGASGWRNEQFF. The chain uses TRBV27 and TRBJ2-1; 8 bases are shared with TRBD2. The CDR3 extends over 17 amino acids. Losses at the gene ends were 6 bases for V and 7 bases for J; bases not matched to a gene: 17. Germline CDR1 reads MNHEY; CDR2 reads SMNVEV (reference sequence).

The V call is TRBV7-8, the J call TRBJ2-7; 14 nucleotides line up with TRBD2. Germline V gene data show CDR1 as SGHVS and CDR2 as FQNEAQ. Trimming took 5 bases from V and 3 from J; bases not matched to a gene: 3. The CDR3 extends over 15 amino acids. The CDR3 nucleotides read TGTGCCAGCAGCCAGGGACTAGCGGGAGTCTACGAGCAGTACTTC. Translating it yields CASSQGLAGVYEQYF.